This is a list of T cell receptor beta chains from one sample in a study of blood T cell repertoires in COVID-19. TCRdb's table, derived via immunoSEQ multiplex PCR, lists solely in-frame clones and lacks some. The table has approximately 390,000 clones, about 87% seen once; the top ten hold 2.3%. The sequenced material came from peripheral blood. Every receptor here comes from a woman in her sixties with COVID-19, enrolled during active disease. Both conserved end residues are part of each CDR3. The order of the fields is CDR3 protein, CDR3 length, clone size, J gene, V gene. Clone size, where shown, is once, few, many, or a class for clones that have expanded.

cdr3_aa: CASSAQGTETQYF; cdr3_length: 13; clone_size: -; j_call: TRBJ2-5; v_call: TRBV5-1
cdr3_aa: CASSQDTGYRRGTQYF; cdr3_length: 16; clone_size: once; j_call: TRBJ2-3; v_call: TRBV3-1/TRBV3-2
cdr3_aa: CASSLQGQAYNYGYTF; cdr3_length: 16; clone_size: -; j_call: TRBJ1-2; v_call: TRBV5-1
cdr3_aa: CASSVRSQETQYF; cdr3_length: 13; clone_size: -; j_call: TRBJ2-5; v_call: TRBV9
cdr3_aa: CASSPPSGRETQYF; cdr3_length: 14; clone_size: -; j_call: TRBJ2-5; v_call: TRBV18
cdr3_aa: CASSVTGGVETQYF; cdr3_length: 14; clone_size: -; j_call: TRBJ2-5; v_call: TRBV9
cdr3_aa: CASQTANTEAFF; cdr3_length: 12; clone_size: -; j_call: TRBJ1-1; v_call: TRBV6-5
cdr3_aa: CASSQEPGDSSYEQYF; cdr3_length: 16; clone_size: -; j_call: TRBJ2-7; v_call: TRBV4-2
cdr3_aa: CASSLLAGVREQYF; cdr3_length: 14; clone_size: once; j_call: TRBJ2-7; v_call: TRBV5-1
cdr3_aa: CASRVGRGAKSGANVLTF; cdr3_length: 18; clone_size: -; j_call: TRBJ2-6; v_call: TRBV4-1
cdr3_aa: CASSAQGSALHNEQFF; cdr3_length: 16; clone_size: -; j_call: TRBJ2-1; v_call: TRBV5-6
cdr3_aa: CASSPTGTPNTEAFF; cdr3_length: 15; clone_size: -; j_call: TRBJ1-1; v_call: TRBV14
cdr3_aa: CASSPLAGGPPEQYF; cdr3_length: 15; clone_size: -; j_call: TRBJ2-7; v_call: TRBV5-1
cdr3_aa: CASSAEMTGLFRNTIYF; cdr3_length: 17; clone_size: once; j_call: TRBJ1-3; v_call: TRBV6-1
cdr3_aa: CASSSQTGAGGYTF; cdr3_length: 14; clone_size: once; j_call: TRBJ1-2; v_call: TRBV5-1
cdr3_aa: CATRAELNYGYTF; cdr3_length: 13; clone_size: once; j_call: TRBJ1-2; v_call: TRBV15
cdr3_aa: CASSYGTPYGYTF; cdr3_length: 13; clone_size: -; j_call: TRBJ1-2; v_call: TRBV6-6
cdr3_aa: CASSSWGTGGDLSEQFF; cdr3_length: 17; clone_size: -; j_call: TRBJ2-1; v_call: TRBV19
cdr3_aa: CASSEVGRFLEQFF; cdr3_length: 14; clone_size: -; j_call: TRBJ2-1; v_call: TRBV2
cdr3_aa: CASSVESYEQYF; cdr3_length: 12; clone_size: -; j_call: TRBJ2-7; v_call: TRBV2
cdr3_aa: CASSQGDSWANEKLFF; cdr3_length: 16; clone_size: once; j_call: TRBJ1-4; v_call: TRBV7-9
cdr3_aa: CASTPGPGVYEQYF; cdr3_length: 14; clone_size: once; j_call: TRBJ2-7; v_call: TRBV3-1/TRBV3-2
cdr3_aa: CASSLGSGYTF; cdr3_length: 11; clone_size: few; j_call: TRBJ1-2; v_call: TRBV5-1
cdr3_aa: CASSLAGGYEQYF; cdr3_length: 13; clone_size: once; j_call: TRBJ2-7; v_call: TRBV12-3/TRBV12-4
cdr3_aa: CASSQVQGTNYGYTF; cdr3_length: 15; clone_size: many; j_call: TRBJ1-2; v_call: TRBV4-1
cdr3_aa: CASSFGTGMSEKLFF; cdr3_length: 15; clone_size: -; j_call: TRBJ1-4; v_call: TRBV5-8
cdr3_aa: CASRVWGVNTEAFF; cdr3_length: 14; clone_size: -; j_call: TRBJ1-1; v_call: TRBV6-5
cdr3_aa: CASRPRVAGGGEQFF; cdr3_length: 15; clone_size: -; j_call: TRBJ2-1; v_call: TRBV2
cdr3_aa: CASSLGGQGGEKLFF; cdr3_length: 15; clone_size: -; j_call: TRBJ1-4; v_call: TRBV7-6
cdr3_aa: CASSFDRNYYGYTF; cdr3_length: 14; clone_size: -; j_call: TRBJ1-2; v_call: TRBV7-9
cdr3_aa: CASSPVYTGELFF; cdr3_length: 13; clone_size: -; j_call: TRBJ2-2; v_call: TRBV14
cdr3_aa: CASSLLGARGYTF; cdr3_length: 13; clone_size: once; j_call: TRBJ1-2; v_call: TRBV28
cdr3_aa: CATSEGQERAEAFF; cdr3_length: 14; clone_size: -; j_call: TRBJ1-1; v_call: TRBV24-1
cdr3_aa: CASTIRGETQYF; cdr3_length: 12; clone_size: -; j_call: TRBJ2-5; v_call: TRBV5-4
cdr3_aa: CASSQGRGNTGELFF; cdr3_length: 15; clone_size: -; j_call: TRBJ2-2; v_call: TRBV3-1/TRBV3-2
cdr3_aa: CASDLGQNNEQFF; cdr3_length: 13; clone_size: once; j_call: TRBJ2-1; v_call: TRBV18
cdr3_aa: CATGDRARWGNTIYF; cdr3_length: 15; clone_size: -; j_call: TRBJ1-3; v_call: TRBV15
cdr3_aa: CATSSTGGMDTQYF; cdr3_length: 14; clone_size: -; j_call: TRBJ2-3; v_call: TRBV15
cdr3_aa: CASSEDRGRFQPQHF; cdr3_length: 15; clone_size: -; j_call: TRBJ1-5; v_call: TRBV2
cdr3_aa: CASSDQGAFTGELFF; cdr3_length: 15; clone_size: -; j_call: TRBJ2-2; v_call: TRBV6-1
cdr3_aa: CASSRQGREKLFF; cdr3_length: 13; clone_size: -; j_call: TRBJ1-4; v_call: TRBV18
cdr3_aa: CASSSTGGKSNGYTF; cdr3_length: 15; clone_size: few; j_call: TRBJ1-2; v_call: TRBV7-9
cdr3_aa: CASSPRENAGDTQYF; cdr3_length: 15; clone_size: -; j_call: TRBJ2-3; v_call: TRBV18
cdr3_aa: CASSQRGLAGTYEQYF; cdr3_length: 16; clone_size: -; j_call: TRBJ2-7; v_call: TRBV4-2
cdr3_aa: CASSLGIATGYTF; cdr3_length: 13; clone_size: -; j_call: TRBJ1-2; v_call: TRBV7-2
cdr3_aa: CASSHSGNLEKLFF; cdr3_length: 14; clone_size: -; j_call: TRBJ1-4; v_call: TRBV28
cdr3_aa: CASSRTPRGGTQYF; cdr3_length: 14; clone_size: -; j_call: TRBJ2-5; v_call: TRBV7-3
cdr3_aa: CASTGAGGQPQHF; cdr3_length: 13; clone_size: -; j_call: TRBJ1-5; v_call: TRBV28
cdr3_aa: CASSWGGYNEQFF; cdr3_length: 13; clone_size: -; j_call: TRBJ2-1; v_call: TRBV7-9
cdr3_aa: CASSSPDRTLYYGYTF; cdr3_length: 16; clone_size: -; j_call: TRBJ1-2; v_call: TRBV5-8
cdr3_aa: CASSLTTSGSTGELFF; cdr3_length: 16; clone_size: -; j_call: TRBJ2-2; v_call: TRBV7-3
cdr3_aa: CASTLFGTGDEKLFF; cdr3_length: 15; clone_size: -; j_call: TRBJ1-4; v_call: TRBV19
cdr3_aa: CASSGGSFDTEAFF; cdr3_length: 14; clone_size: -; j_call: TRBJ1-1; v_call: TRBV9
cdr3_aa: CASTADRANTEAFF; cdr3_length: 14; clone_size: once; j_call: TRBJ1-1; v_call: TRBV19
cdr3_aa: CASSQDLGQHNSPLHF; cdr3_length: 16; clone_size: -; j_call: TRBJ1-6; v_call: TRBV14